The rows below give T cell receptor beta chains drawn from one sample of a study of metastatic and nonmetastatic thyroid tumors. TCRdb re-processed the PCR reads through MiXCR. Among several thousand clones listed, 20% to 25% were seen once. Sequencing was done on a sample of adjacent normal tissue. Receptor source: a female donor with papillary thyroid cancer or a benign thyroid nodule (not recorded which). Some clones in this sample may be carry-over from other donors' samples. The CDR3 runs from the conserved cysteine through the conserved F or W. Fields, in order: J gene, D gene, V gene, clone size, CDR3 protein, CDR3 DNA. D genes are given only for firm matches. A clone size is listed for some rows: how often the clone was seen (once, few, many), or a class if it is expanded.

J gene: TRBJ1-6; D gene: NA; V gene: TRBV7-2; clone size: NA; CDR3 protein: CASTRRGNSPLHF; CDR3 DNA: TGTGCCAGCACCAGGAGGGGCAATTCACCCCTCCACTTT
J gene: TRBJ2-5; D gene: TRBD1; V gene: TRBV18; clone size: NA; CDR3 protein: CASSPRPTGGGETQYF; CDR3 DNA: TGTGCCAGCTCACCGAGGCCTACAGGGGGCGGGGAGACCCAGTACTTC
J gene: TRBJ1-6; D gene: NA; V gene: TRBV30; clone size: NA; CDR3 protein: CACVSGSYNSPLHF; CDR3 DNA: TGTGCCTGCGTCAGTGGCTCCTATAATTCACCCCTCCACTTT
J gene: TRBJ1-1; D gene: TRBD1; V gene: TRBV4-1; clone size: medium-sized; CDR3 protein: CASSPGQGVLQAEAFF; CDR3 DNA: TGCGCCAGCAGCCCGGGACAGGGTGTCCTTCAAGCTGAAGCTTTCTTT
J gene: TRBJ2-7; D gene: NA; V gene: TRBV5-1; clone size: few; CDR3 protein: CASSLGLGSSYEQYF; CDR3 DNA: TGCGCCAGCAGCTTGGGGTTAGGCAGCTCCTACGAGCAGTACTTC
J gene: TRBJ2-7; D gene: NA; V gene: TRBV6-2/TRBV6-3; clone size: few; CDR3 protein: CASSYGSGVVEQYF; CDR3 DNA: TGTGCCAGCAGTTACGGTTCTGGGGTGGTCGAGCAGTACTTC
J gene: TRBJ2-5; D gene: NA; V gene: TRBV6-2/TRBV6-3; clone size: medium-sized; CDR3 protein: CASGHRRGAGQETQYF; CDR3 DNA: TGTGCCAGCGGCCACCGTCGGGGAGCGGGCCAAGAGACCCAGTACTTC
J gene: TRBJ2-7; D gene: NA; V gene: TRBV5-4; clone size: once; CDR3 protein: CASSLVVPRVRQLYEQYF; CDR3 DNA: TGTGCCAGCAGCTTGGTGGTTCCCAGGGTCCGGCAATTGTACGAGCAGTACTTC
J gene: TRBJ2-7; D gene: TRBD1; V gene: TRBV28; clone size: NA; CDR3 protein: CATQGTSYEQYF; CDR3 DNA: TGTGCCACACAGGGGACCTCCTACGAGCAGTACTTC
J gene: TRBJ2-1; D gene: NA; V gene: TRBV27; clone size: NA; CDR3 protein: CARSSRQGRSYNEEFF; CDR3 DNA: TGTGCCAGAAGTTCCCGGCAGGGGAGGTCCTACAATGAGGAGTTCTTC
J gene: TRBJ2-7; D gene: NA; V gene: TRBV28; clone size: few; CDR3 protein: CASCNSYEQYF; CDR3 DNA: TGTGCCAGCTGCAATTCCTACGAGCAGTACTTC
J gene: TRBJ1-1; D gene: NA; V gene: TRBV20-1; clone size: few; CDR3 protein: CSARSEVGSAEAFF; CDR3 DNA: TGCAGTGCTAGATCAGAGGTAGGGAGCGCTGAAGCTTTCTTT
J gene: TRBJ2-7; D gene: TRBD1; V gene: TRBV5-1; clone size: NA; CDR3 protein: CASSLDRDPYEQYF; CDR3 DNA: TGCGCCAGCAGCCTAGACAGGGACCCCTACGAGCAGTACTTC
J gene: TRBJ2-3; D gene: NA; V gene: TRBV2; clone size: few; CDR3 protein: CASSPGALRDTQYF; CDR3 DNA: TGTGCCAGCAGCCCGGGAGCACTTCGAGATACGCAGTATTTT
J gene: TRBJ2-3; D gene: TRBD2; V gene: TRBV5-1; clone size: medium-sized; CDR3 protein: CASSSRGEGTDTQYF; CDR3 DNA: TGCGCCAGCAGCTCGAGAGGGGAGGGGACAGATACGCAGTATTTT
J gene: TRBJ2-7; D gene: NA; V gene: TRBV6-2/TRBV6-3; clone size: NA; CDR3 protein: CTSNYSKIPYEKYF; CDR3 DNA: TGTACCAGCAATTACTCGAAGATACCTTACGAGAAGTACTTC
J gene: TRBJ1-2; D gene: NA; V gene: TRBV29-1; clone size: many; CDR3 protein: CSVGGGPLYGYTF; CDR3 DNA: TGCAGCGTTGGTGGAGGACCGCTCTATGGCTACACCTTC
J gene: TRBJ1-4; D gene: NA; V gene: TRBV5-1; clone size: medium-sized; CDR3 protein: CASSAGGRGVVEKLFF; CDR3 DNA: TGCGCCAGCAGCGCGGGGGGTCGGGGAGTTGTTGAAAAACTGTTTTTT
J gene: TRBJ2-1; D gene: NA; V gene: TRBV5-4; clone size: many; CDR3 protein: CASSLGGDGYNEQFF; CDR3 DNA: TGTGCCAGCAGCTTGGGGGGGGACGGGTACAATGAGCAGTTCTTC
J gene: TRBJ2-7; D gene: NA; V gene: TRBV4-1; clone size: NA; CDR3 protein: CASSQAEGQRIYEQYF; CDR3 DNA: TGCGCCAGCAGCCAGGCTGAAGGGCAGAGAATCTACGAGCAGTACTTC
J gene: TRBJ2-1; D gene: TRBD2; V gene: TRBV12-3/TRBV12-4; clone size: few; CDR3 protein: CASTRGLAGGYNEQFF; CDR3 DNA: TGTGCCAGCACGAGGGGACTAGCGGGAGGGTACAATGAGCAGTTCTTC
J gene: TRBJ2-1; D gene: NA; V gene: TRBV28; clone size: medium-sized; CDR3 protein: CASGRAGF; CDR3 DNA: TGTGCCAGCGGCCGCGCCGGTTTC
J gene: TRBJ1-1; D gene: NA; V gene: TRBV19; clone size: few; CDR3 protein: CASSIGGNTEAFF; CDR3 DNA: TGTGCCAGTAGTATTGGTGGGAACACTGAAGCTTTCTTT
J gene: TRBJ1-2; D gene: NA; V gene: TRBV20-1; clone size: few; CDR3 protein: CSARAFYGRTDYGYTF; CDR3 DNA: TGCAGTGCTAGAGCTTTTTACGGGCGGACGGACTATGGCTACACCTTC
J gene: TRBJ2-5; D gene: NA; V gene: TRBV5-6; clone size: many; CDR3 protein: CASKALGWETQYF; CDR3 DNA: TGTGCCAGCAAAGCTTTGGGTTGGGAGACCCAGTACTTC
J gene: TRBJ2-7; D gene: NA; V gene: TRBV3-1; clone size: NA; CDR3 protein: CASSPPSYDGYEQYF; CDR3 DNA: TGTGCCAGCAGCCCCCCAAGCTACGACGGCTACGAGCAGTACTTC
J gene: TRBJ2-3; D gene: TRBD2; V gene: TRBV30; clone size: medium-sized; CDR3 protein: CACSFLREGRGDTQYF; CDR3 DNA: TGTGCCTGTTCGTTTCTGCGGGAGGGCCGGGGAGATACGCAGTATTTT
J gene: TRBJ1-4; D gene: TRBD1; V gene: TRBV28; clone size: NA; CDR3 protein: CASSLWTGTGIEKLFF; CDR3 DNA: TGTGCCAGCAGTTTATGGACCGGGACAGGGATTGAAAAACTGTTTTTT
J gene: TRBJ1-5; D gene: NA; V gene: TRBV19; clone size: medium-sized; CDR3 protein: CASNTGVRNQPQHF; CDR3 DNA: TGTGCCAGTAACACGGGGGTACGCAATCAGCCCCAGCATTTT
J gene: TRBJ1-1; D gene: TRBD1; V gene: TRBV28; clone size: NA; CDR3 protein: CASSFGGGLNGEAFF; CDR3 DNA: TGTGCCAGCAGTTTTGGAGGGGGCCTTAATGGTGAAGCTTTCTTT
J gene: TRBJ2-7; D gene: NA; V gene: TRBV7-2; clone size: medium-sized; CDR3 protein: CASSLARASPEQYF; CDR3 DNA: TGTGCCAGCAGCTTAGCGCGGGCCAGCCCCGAGCAGTACTTC
J gene: TRBJ2-5; D gene: TRBD1; V gene: TRBV4-1; clone size: medium-sized; CDR3 protein: CASSQEDRNQETQYF; CDR3 DNA: TGCGCCAGCAGCCAAGAGGACAGGAACCAAGAGACCCAGTACTTC
J gene: TRBJ1-1; D gene: NA; V gene: TRBV27; clone size: NA; CDR3 protein: CASSLTASTEAFF; CDR3 DNA: TGTGCCAGCAGTTTAACAGCGAGTACTGAAGCTTTCTTT
J gene: TRBJ1-2; D gene: NA; V gene: TRBV3-1; clone size: once; CDR3 protein: CASSQVRETGGYTF; CDR3 DNA: TGTGCCAGCAGCCAAGTTAGGGAGACGGGTGGCTACACCTTC
J gene: TRBJ1-6; D gene: NA; V gene: TRBV2; clone size: medium-sized; CDR3 protein: CASRGGGPPLHF; CDR3 DNA: TGTGCCAGCAGGGGGGGGGGGCCACCCCTCCACTTT
J gene: TRBJ2-1; D gene: NA; V gene: TRBV7-9; clone size: medium-sized; CDR3 protein: CASSLQGGSYNEQFF; CDR3 DNA: TGTGCCAGCAGCTTACAGGGGGGCTCCTACAATGAGCAGTTCTTC
J gene: TRBJ2-7; D gene: TRBD1; V gene: TRBV6-1; clone size: few; CDR3 protein: CASRGQGYEQYF; CDR3 DNA: TGTGCCAGCCGGGGACAGGGGTACGAGCAGTACTTC
J gene: TRBJ1-1; D gene: NA; V gene: TRBV12-3/TRBV12-4; clone size: NA; CDR3 protein: CASSLSVGTNTEAFF; CDR3 DNA: TGTGCCAGCAGTTTAAGTGTGGGTACGAACACTGAAGCTTTCTTT
J gene: TRBJ2-3; D gene: NA; V gene: TRBV15; clone size: medium-sized; CDR3 protein: CATSRDRGPDTQYF; CDR3 DNA: TGTGCCACCAGCAGAGATCGCGGCCCAGATACGCAGTATTTT
J gene: TRBJ2-3; D gene: NA; V gene: TRBV2; clone size: medium-sized; CDR3 protein: CASRQVTSTDTQYF; CDR3 DNA: TGTGCCAGCAGACAGGTGACTAGCACAGATACGCAGTATTTT
J gene: TRBJ1-5; D gene: NA; V gene: TRBV6-1; clone size: NA; CDR3 protein: CASSEGGTQPQHF; CDR3 DNA: TGTGCCAGCAGTGAAGGGGGGACTCAGCCCCAGCATTTT